Reported below is one T cell receptor beta chain. This specimen belongs to a study of response to subunit inactivated influenza vaccine. Using its own MiXCR run on the RT-PCR reads, TCRdb lists one record per CDR3 protein. The profile shows approximately 500,000 distinct CDR3 sequences, over 10% of them singletons. The CDR3 consists of 14 residues. The germline V gene has CDR1 MNHEY and CDR2 SVGAGI. Trimming removed 2 bases from V and 0 bases from J, with 8 bases in between. This sample comprised PBMCs from blood, obtained about 40 days after vaccination. This clonotype was obtained from a man in his fifties who received an inactivated influenza vaccine. This chain links TRBV6-5 with TRBJ2-7, with D perhaps given as TRBD1 or TRBD2 (5 bases each). CDR3 sequence (DNA): TGTGCCAGCAGTTACCAAGGGACCTCCTACGAGCAGTACTTC. Translated, it gives CASSYQGTSYEQYF.